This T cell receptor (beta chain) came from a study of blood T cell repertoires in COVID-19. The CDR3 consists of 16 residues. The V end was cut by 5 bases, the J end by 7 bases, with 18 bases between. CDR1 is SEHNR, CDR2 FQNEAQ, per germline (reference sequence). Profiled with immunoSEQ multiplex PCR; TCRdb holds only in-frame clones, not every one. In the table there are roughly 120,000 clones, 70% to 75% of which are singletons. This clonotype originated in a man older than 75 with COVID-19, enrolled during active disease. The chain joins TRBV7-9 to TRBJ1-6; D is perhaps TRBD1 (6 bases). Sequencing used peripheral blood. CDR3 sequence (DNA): TGTGCCAGCAGCGGGGGGGCGAGCATGGGAAATTCACCCCTCCACTTT. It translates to CASSGGASMGNSPLHF.